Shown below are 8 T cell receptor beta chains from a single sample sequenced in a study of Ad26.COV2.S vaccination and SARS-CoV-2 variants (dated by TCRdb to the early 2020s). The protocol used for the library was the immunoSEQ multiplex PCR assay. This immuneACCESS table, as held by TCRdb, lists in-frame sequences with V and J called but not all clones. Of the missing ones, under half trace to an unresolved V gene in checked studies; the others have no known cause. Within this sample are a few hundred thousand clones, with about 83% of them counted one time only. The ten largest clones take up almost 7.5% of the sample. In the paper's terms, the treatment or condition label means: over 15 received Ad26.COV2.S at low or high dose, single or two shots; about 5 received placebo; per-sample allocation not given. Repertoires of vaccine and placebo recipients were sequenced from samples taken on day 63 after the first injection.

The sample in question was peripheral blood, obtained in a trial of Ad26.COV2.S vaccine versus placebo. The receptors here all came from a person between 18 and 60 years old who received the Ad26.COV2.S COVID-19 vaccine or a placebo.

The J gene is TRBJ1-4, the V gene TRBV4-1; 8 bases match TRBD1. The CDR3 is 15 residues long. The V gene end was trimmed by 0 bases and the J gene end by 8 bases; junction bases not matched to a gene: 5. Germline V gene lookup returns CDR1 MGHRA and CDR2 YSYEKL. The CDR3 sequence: CASSQEGTGPEKLFF. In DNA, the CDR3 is TGCGCCAGCAGCCAAGAGGGGACAGGCCCCGAAAAACTGTTTTTT.

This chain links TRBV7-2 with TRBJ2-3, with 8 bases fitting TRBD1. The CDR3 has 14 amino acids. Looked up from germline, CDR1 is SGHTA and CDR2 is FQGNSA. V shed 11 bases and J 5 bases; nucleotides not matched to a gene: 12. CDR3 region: CAGKRQGKGDTQYF. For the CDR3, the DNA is TGTGCCGGTAAAAGACAGGGGAAAGGAGATACGCAGTATTTT. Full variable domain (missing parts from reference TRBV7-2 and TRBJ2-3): GAGVSQSPSNKVTEKGKDVELRCDPISGHTALYWYRQSLGQGLEFLIYFQGNSAPDKSGLPSDRFSAERTGGSVSTLTIQRTQQEDSAVYLCAGKRQGKGDTQYFGPGTRLTVL.

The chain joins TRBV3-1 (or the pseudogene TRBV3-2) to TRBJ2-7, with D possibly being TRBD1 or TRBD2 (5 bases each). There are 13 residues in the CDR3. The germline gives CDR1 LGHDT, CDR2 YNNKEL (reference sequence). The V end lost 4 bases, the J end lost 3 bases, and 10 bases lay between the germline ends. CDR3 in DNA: TGTGCCAGCAGCCCGGGGCCGTTCTACGAGCAGTACTTC. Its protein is CASSPGPFYEQYF.

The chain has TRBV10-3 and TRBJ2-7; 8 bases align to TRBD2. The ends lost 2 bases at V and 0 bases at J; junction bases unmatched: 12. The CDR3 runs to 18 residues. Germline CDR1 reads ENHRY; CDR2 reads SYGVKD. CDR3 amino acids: CAISELIYTSGSSYEQYF. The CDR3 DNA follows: TGTGCCATCAGTGAGCTCATATACACTAGCGGAAGCTCCTACGAGCAGTACTTC.

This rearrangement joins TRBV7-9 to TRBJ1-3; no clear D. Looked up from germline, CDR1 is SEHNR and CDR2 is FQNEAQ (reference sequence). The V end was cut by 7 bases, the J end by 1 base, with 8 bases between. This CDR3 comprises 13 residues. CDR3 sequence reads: CASTHESGNTIYF. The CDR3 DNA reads TGTGCCAGCACCCATGAATCTGGAAACACCATATATTTT. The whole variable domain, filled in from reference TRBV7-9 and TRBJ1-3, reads DTGVSQNPRHKITKRGQNVTFRCDPISEHNRLYWYRQTLGQGPEFLTYFQNEAQLEKSRLLSDRFSAERPKGSFSTLEIQRTEQGDSAMYLCASTHESGNTIYFGEGSWLTVV.

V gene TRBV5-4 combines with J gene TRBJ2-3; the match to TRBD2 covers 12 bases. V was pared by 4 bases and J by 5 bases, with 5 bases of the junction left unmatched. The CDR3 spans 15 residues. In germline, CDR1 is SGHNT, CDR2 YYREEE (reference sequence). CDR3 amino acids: CASSGLAGMVDTQYF. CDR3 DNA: TGTGCCAGCAGCGGACTAGCGGGAATGGTAGATACGCAGTATTTT.

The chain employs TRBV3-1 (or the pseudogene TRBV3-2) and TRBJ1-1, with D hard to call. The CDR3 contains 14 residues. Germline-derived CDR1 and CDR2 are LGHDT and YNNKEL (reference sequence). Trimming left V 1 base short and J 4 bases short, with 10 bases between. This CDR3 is CASSQAGKSTEAFF. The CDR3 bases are TGTGCCAGCAGCCAAGCTGGAAAGAGCACTGAAGCTTTCTTT.

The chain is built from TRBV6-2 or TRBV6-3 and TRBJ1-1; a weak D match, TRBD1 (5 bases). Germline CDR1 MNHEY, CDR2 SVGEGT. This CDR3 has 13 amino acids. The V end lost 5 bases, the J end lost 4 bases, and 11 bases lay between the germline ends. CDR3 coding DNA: TGTGCCAGCAGTAAGACAGTGGGCACTGAAGCTTTCTTT. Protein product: CASSKTVGTEAFF.